The following is a T cell receptor (beta chain) sequence with its context. Every donor provided 9.5 to 10 milliliters of peripheral blood. The sample belongs to a study of blood T cells in healthy people across ages. The use of a sample-barcoded 5' primer and a J-beta primer mix characterized a second PCR of roughly 6 to 11 cycles. Each cDNA molecule received a tag from a template-switch adaptor that had 12 random nucleotides. Every sample gave at least 3 million paired-end reads containing CDR3. TCRdb analysed the 5' RACE reads with MiXCR anew, one entry per CDR3 protein. This sample carries roughly 700,000 distinct CDR3 sequences, less than 40% of them seen once, and the ten largest clones take just over 15%. Germline V CDR1 and CDR2: LGHDT, YNNKEL (reference sequence). Trimming at V came to 8 bases and at J to 6 bases, leaving 12 bases not matched to a gene. This CDR3 is built from 15 residues.

The chain uses TRBV3-1 and TRBJ1-4; 7 bases line up with TRBD1. This receptor was taken from a woman older than 75 in good health. The sequencing sample was made of blood. The DNA of the CDR3 is TGTGCCAGCGGGCGAATCGGGACAGCCTATGAAAAACTGTTTTTT. It translates to CASGRIGTAYEKLFF.